Each of the 29 T cell receptor beta chains below was sequenced from the same sample in a study of control samples from healthy donors and cancer patients. Clones were read by immunoSEQ multiplex PCR, and TCRdb kept only the in-frame ones, dropping some. Here the sample spans over 80,000 clones, roughly 89% being singletons. Material for sequencing was blood. The receptors originated from a man aged 25-40 years in good health.

V and J are TRBV29-1 and TRBJ1-1; D may be TRBD1 (5 bases). CDR1 is SQVTM and CDR2 is ANQGSEA in the germline V gene. The CDR3 runs to 13 residues. Trimming pared 4 bases from V and 5 bases from J, leaving 14 bases between. In nucleotides, the CDR3 is TGCAGCGTTGGCACAGGCAGGAAAACTGAAGCTTTCTTT. It encodes CSVGTGRKTEAFF.

This chain links TRBV21-1 with TRBJ1-6; the table names TRBD1, a call not compared with the DNA. TRBV21-1 is given as a pseudogene. This CDR3 contains 16 residues. The chain's CDR3 is CASSKEKGAGGSPLHF. CDR3 DNA sequence: TGTGCCAGCAGCAAAGAAAAGGGGGCTGGGGGTTCACCCCTCCACTTT.

V and J are TRBV19 and TRBJ1-3; no clear D gene. CDR3 length: 15 amino acids. The germline gives CDR1 LNHDA, CDR2 SQIVND (reference sequence). Between the trimmed V and J ends, which lost 5 bases and 5 bases, there was a span of 16 bases. DNA for the CDR3: TGTGCCAGTAGTTCATGGGTACAGAACAGAAACACCATATATTTT. This gives the protein CASSSWVQNRNTIYF.

The V gene is TRBV27, the J gene TRBJ2-4; 8 bases are shared with TRBD2. The CDR3 sequence is 19 residues long. Trimming at V came to 4 bases and at J to 0 bases, leaving 14 bases not matched to a gene. Germline V gene sequence: CDR1 MNHEY, CDR2 SMNVEV (reference sequence). The CDR3 is CASSYSGGPGGRAKNIQYF. The CDR3, as DNA: TGTGCCAGCAGTTATTCGGGAGGGCCGGGGGGTAGAGCCAAAAACATTCAGTACTTC.

The chain couples TRBV3-1 (or the pseudogene TRBV3-2) to TRBJ1-2; 8 positions match TRBD1. This CDR3 comprises 15 residues. V trimming: 3 bases; J trimming: 5 bases; junction bases outside the gene matches: 8. Looked up from germline, CDR1 is LGHDT and CDR2 is YNNKEL (reference sequence). The CDR3 DNA sequence: TGTGCCAGCAGCCAGGCTACAGGGGGGAGGTATGGCTACACCTTC. This translates into CASSQATGGRYGYTF.

This clone was counted a single time. V gene TRBV18 combines with J gene TRBJ2-3; D remains unclear. Per germline, CDR1 KGHSH and CDR2 LQKENI. This CDR3 comprises 14 residues. The V gene lost 4 bases and the J gene lost 2 bases, with 10 bases spanning the gap. CDR3 sequence: CASSLTGDTDTQYF. The DNA for the CDR3 is TGTGCCAGCTCACTAACTGGGGACACAGATACGCAGTATTTT.

V gene TRBV4-1 combines with J gene TRBJ2-1; D remains ambiguous. Germline CDR1 reads MGHRA; CDR2 reads YSYEKL. The CDR3 length is 13 residues. V gave up 3 bases and J gave up 10 bases, with 13 bases separating them. In nucleotides, the CDR3 is TGCGCCAGCAGCCAGGACCCCCCACGGGAGCAGTTCTTC. Translated: CASSQDPPREQFF.

The gene calls are TRBV27 and TRBJ2-3; D unclear. V lost 2 bases and J lost 4, with 4 bases in between. Germline values: CDR1 MNHEY, CDR2 SMNVEV (reference sequence). The CDR3 is 12 amino acids. The CDR3 bases are TGTGCCAGCAGTTTAACGCCAGATACGCAGTATTTT. Its translation is CASSLTPDTQYF.

The gene calls are TRBV11-3 and TRBJ1-1; TRBD1 agrees at 7 bases. Germline trimming cut 0 bases from V and 9 bases from J; bases unmatched to any gene: 4. The CDR3 is 13 residues long. Germline loops: CDR1 SGHNT, CDR2 YENEEA. Here the CDR3 DNA reads TGTGCCAGCAGCTTAGATCAGAGGGGGCAAGCTTTCTTT. Translation gives CASSLDQRGQAFF.

The chain joins TRBV4-3 to TRBJ2-7; the match to TRBD2 covers 9 bases. Germline values: CDR1 LGHNA, CDR2 YSLEER. The CDR3 totals 15 residues. Trimming cost V 1 base and J 2 bases; bases outside gene matches: 3. CDR3 coding DNA: TGCGCCAGCAGCCAAGCAGCGGGGGGAGCCTACGAGCAGTACTTC. Translated: CASSQAAGGAYEQYF.

This clone was recorded once. The chain carries TRBV3-1 (or the pseudogene TRBV3-2) and TRBJ1-6; D gene unclear. Germline V gene data show CDR1 as LGHDT and CDR2 as YNNKEL (reference sequence). The V end was cut by 4 bases, the J end by 4 bases, with 8 bases between. This CDR3 contains 14 residues. In DNA form, the CDR3 reads TGTGCCAGCAGCCGACGGGATTATAATTCACCCCTCCACTTT. It codes for CASSRRDYNSPLHF.

The V call is TRBV7-9, the J call TRBJ2-1; the D gene is possibly TRBD2 (7 bases). The CDR3 has 15 amino acids. Trimming cost V 6 bases and J 8 bases, with 20 bases left between them. Germline assignment: CDR1 SEHNR and CDR2 FQNEAQ (reference sequence). The CDR3 loop reads CASRAGAAGSYEQFF. The CDR3 nucleotides are TGTGCCAGCAGGGCGGGGGCGGCGGGGAGTTATGAGCAGTTCTTC.

The J gene is TRBJ2-1, the V gene TRBV10-2; 10 positions match TRBD1. V trimming: 6 bases; J trimming: 7 bases; junction bases outside the gene matches: 3. This CDR3 comprises 13 residues. CDR1 is WSHSY and CDR2 is SAAADI in the germline V gene. The CDR3 nucleotides read TGCGCCAGCAGGAGGACAGGGGGGAATGAGCAGTTCTTC. Amino acid sequence: CASRRTGGNEQFF.

A few counts support this clone. This sequence joins TRBV29-1 and TRBJ1-5; D gene uncertain. The CDR3 is 14 amino acids. Looked up from germline, CDR1 is SQVTM and CDR2 is ANQGSEA. V lost 8 bases to trimming and J lost 0 bases, with 14 bases between them. The CDR3 DNA reads TGCAGCACCCCGGCGAGGTATAGCAATCAGCCCCAGCATTTT. Its protein product is CSTPARYSNQPQHF. Complete variable domain (other parts from reference TRBV29-1 and TRBJ1-5): SAVISQKPSRDICQRGTSLTIQCQVDSQVTMMFWYRQQPGQSLTLIATANQGSEATYESGFVIDKFPISRPNLTFSTLTVSNMSPEDSSIYLCSTPARYSNQPQHFGDGTRLSIL.

This clone appeared a few times. The DNA for the CDR3 is TGTGCCAGCAGTTTGAAGGGGCCGGTGAACACCGGGGAGCTGTTTTTT. Its translation: CASSLKGPVNTGELFF. The V gene is TRBV27, the J gene TRBJ2-2; possibly TRBD1 for D (5 bases). The CDR3 length is 16 residues. Per germline, CDR1 MNHEY and CDR2 SMNVEV (reference sequence). V was cut by 3 bases and J by 1 base, with 12 bases left in between.

The chain joins TRBV27 to TRBJ1-2, with D hard to call. Germline V gives CDR1 MNHEY, CDR2 SMNVEV (reference sequence). The CDR3 length is 13 residues. V lost 8 bases and J 3 bases, leaving 13 bases between the germline ends. CDR3 sequence (DNA): TGTGCCAGCGCCCCAGGTGGGGACTATGGCTACACCTTC. It yields the protein CASAPGGDYGYTF.

J is TRBJ2-2 and V is TRBV19; tentatively, D is TRBD2 (5 bases). The CDR3 has 14 residues. The germline CDR1 and CDR2 sequences are LNHDA and SQIVND (reference sequence). V was shortened by 4 bases and J by 2 bases, with 8 bases between the two germline ends. The CDR3 region has the DNA TGTGCCAGTAGTACCAGCGGAAACACCGGGGAGCTGTTTTTT. Translating gives CASSTSGNTGELFF.

This chain joins TRBV18 and TRBJ2-1, with TRBD2 matching over 9 bases. Germline V CDR1 and CDR2: KGHSH, LQKENI. This CDR3 spans 15 amino acids. V dropped 0 bases and J dropped 6; count of bases not matched to a gene: 3. CDR3 residues: CASSPPGRGGNEQFF. CDR3 nucleotide sequence: TGTGCCAGCTCACCACCGGGGCGGGGGGGCAATGAGCAGTTCTTC.

This clone has just a few counts. The chain has TRBV2 and TRBJ1-2, with unresolved D. There are 13 residues in the CDR3. Trimming removed 0 bases at V and 4 bases at J, with 6 bases between. CDR1 and CDR2 (germline): SNHLY, FYNNEI. Here the CDR3 DNA reads TGTGCCAGCAGTGAAGCACAAGTCTATGGCTACACCTTC. It yields the protein CASSEAQVYGYTF.

The chain has TRBV6-2 or TRBV6-3 and TRBJ2-3; D is ambiguous. Per the germline V gene, CDR1 is MNHEY and CDR2 is SVGEGT. This CDR3 has 15 amino acids. V was cut by 2 bases and J by 1 base, with 10 bases left in between. The CDR3 spells CASSYRRRGTDTQYF. CDR3 DNA sequence: TGTGCCAGCAGTTACAGGCGGCGAGGCACAGATACGCAGTATTTT.

The CDR3 here is CASSWEVRWGQETQYF. CDR3 DNA sequence: TGCGCCAGCAGCTGGGAAGTCAGGTGGGGTCAAGAGACCCAGTACTTC. The chain joins TRBV5-1 to TRBJ2-5; D not certain. CDR1 is SGHRS and CDR2 is YFSETQ in the germline V gene. CDR3 size: 16 residues. V was shortened by 3 bases and J by 2 bases, with 17 bases between the two germline ends.

This chain connects TRBV6-6 to TRBJ1-3; 9 nucleotides line up with TRBD1. The CDR3 spans 14 residues. V trimming: 10 bases; J trimming: 4 bases; junction bases outside the gene matches: 8. CDR1 and CDR2 (germline): MNHNY, SVGAGI (reference sequence). The CDR3 coding sequence is TGTGCCACAGAACAGGGGGCGGGGGGAAACACCATATATTTT. It yields the protein CATEQGAGGNTIYF.

The rearrangement joins TRBV7-9 to TRBJ2-1; D might be TRBD1 (6 bases). Per germline, CDR1 SEHNR and CDR2 FQNEAQ (reference sequence). The CDR3 is 19 amino acids. The V end lost 5 bases, the J end lost 0 bases, and 23 bases lay between the germline ends. Here the CDR3 reads CASSPLRSGDTSSYNEQFF. CDR3 DNA: TGTGCCAGCAGCCCTCTTAGATCAGGGGACACGAGCTCCTACAATGAGCAGTTCTTC. Full variable domain (missing parts from reference TRBV7-9 and TRBJ2-1): DTGVSQNPRHKITKRGQNVTFRCDPISEHNRLYWYRQTLGQGPEFLTYFQNEAQLEKSRLLSDRFSAERPKGSFSTLEIQRTEQGDSAMYLCASSPLRSGDTSSYNEQFFGPGTRLTVL.

V usage is TRBV7-8 and J usage is TRBJ2-1, with TRBD2 as a possible D gene (5 bases). The CDR3 contains 15 residues. Germline assignment: CDR1 SGHVS and CDR2 FQNEAQ. Trimming shortened V by 7 bases and J by 6 bases, and 19 bases separated the two germline ends. CDR3 in amino acids: CASKLSRNSANEQFF. The CDR3 region has the DNA TGTGCCAGCAAACTTAGTAGAAATAGCGCCAATGAGCAGTTCTTC.

On this clone itself: Relative to the germline gene, one junction end is altered; a read error may explain this. V usage is TRBV23-1 and J usage is TRBJ1-2; D possibly corresponds to TRBD1 (6 bases). TRBV23-1 is noted as an ORF with a role that remains uncertain. The CDR3 has 13 residues. For the CDR3, the DNA is TGCGCCAGCAGTCAATGGGGCAGGGGCGTGATGGGCTTC. It is translated as CASSQWGRGVMGF.

The sample holds a few counts of this clone. This chain links TRBV10-1 with TRBJ1-1; 7 bases are shared with TRBD1. CDR1 is WNHNN and CDR2 is SYGVQD in the germline V gene (reference sequence). The CDR3 loop spans 15 amino acids. V lost 5 bases, J lost 4 bases, and 10 bases stayed unmatched. The CDR3 DNA sequence: TGCGCCAGCAGTAGGTCGCAGGGGGGGTCCACTGAAGCTTTCTTT. This translates into CASSRSQGGSTEAFF.

The chain joins TRBV27 to TRBJ2-3; TRBD1 might be the D (5 bases). Germline V lookup: CDR1 MNHEY, CDR2 SMNVEV (reference sequence). The CDR3 loop spans 15 amino acids. V was clipped by 6 bases and J by 1 base, with 14 bases between them. In DNA form, the CDR3 reads TGTGCCAGCAGGGATAGGGGTACGGGCACAGATACGCAGTATTTT. Translated, it gives CASRDRGTGTDTQYF.

The V call is TRBV6-2 or TRBV6-3, the J call TRBJ1-1; a possible D gene is TRBD1 (6 bases). This CDR3 contains 15 residues. V was trimmed by 5 bases and J by 1 base, leaving 14 bases between them. CDR1 and CDR2 from the germline V gene are MNHEY and SVGEGT. The CDR3 sequence: CASSPGHNSNTEAFF. The DNA of the CDR3 is TGTGCCAGCAGTCCGGGACATAATTCGAACACTGAAGCTTTCTTT.

The chain links TRBV5-6 to TRBJ2-5; D perhaps matches TRBD2 (6 bases). From germline, CDR1 is SGHDT and CDR2 YYEEEE. V dropped 7 bases and J dropped 2 bases, with 12 bases sitting between them. CDR3 size: 13 residues. The CDR3 reads CASARGSQETQYF. The CDR3 region has the DNA TGTGCCAGCGCACGGGGGTCACAAGAGACCCAGTACTTC.